These 3 T cell receptor beta chains originate from one sample sequenced in a study of T-cell reconstitution after alpha-beta-depleted transplantation in children. Preparation of the TCRbeta library was carried out with unique molecular identifiers. TCRdb reprocessed the PCR reads with MiXCR, giving one entry per CDR3 protein. The sample consists of about 220,000 distinct CDR3 sequences, roughly 18% of them appearing once. The sample here was PBMCs, mostly from graft donor cells, taken 360 days after TCRalphabeta/CD19-depleted stem cell transplant. The receptors were gathered from a male patient aged 2 to 9 who had a stem cell transplant for acute lymphoblastic leukemia, so the T cells may come from the graft donor.

The table lists this clonotype with a few counts. The chain uses TRBV20-1 and TRBJ1-2, with 8 bases that match TRBD1. The CDR3 sequence is 13 residues long. Germline V lookup: CDR1 DFQATT, CDR2 SNEGSKA (reference sequence). V trimming: 6 bases; J trimming: 7 bases; junction bases outside the gene matches: 10. The CDR3 coding sequence is TGCAGTGCCCAAGGCAGGGGGCGGGGTGGCTACACCTTC. As protein: CSAQGRGRGGYTF.

The DNA of the CDR3 is TGTGCCAGCTCAGCCCTCCCCCAGGGATCTGAAGCTTTCTTT. It yields the protein CASSALPQGSEAFF. The chain carries TRBV18 and TRBJ1-1; D might be TRBD1 (5 bases). The CDR3 contains 14 residues. Germline-derived CDR1 and CDR2 are KGHSH and LQKENI. Trimming removed 5 bases from V and 6 bases from J, with 16 bases in between.

This clonotype has only a few counts. The genes are TRBV7-9 and TRBJ2-1, with 8 bases lining up with TRBD2. Germline CDR1 reads SEHNR; CDR2 reads FQNEAQ (reference sequence). The CDR3 covers 16 residues. V was clipped by 5 bases and J by 8 bases; unmatched bases: 14. The CDR3 spells CASSPRGGLERDEQFF. The CDR3 DNA follows: TGTGCCAGCAGCCCACGGGGGGGCCTAGAGCGCGATGAGCAGTTCTTC.